The clone carrying this TCR beta chain was recorded many times. The data were obtained in a study of T-cell reconstitution after alpha-beta-depleted transplantation in children. Unique molecular identifiers were built into the TCRbeta library. TCRdb reprocessed the PCR reads via MiXCR and lists one record per CDR3 protein. The table shows around 680,000 distinct CDR3 sequences, with 16% occurring only once. V dropped 6 bases and J dropped 3 bases, with 10 bases sitting between them. CDR1 DFQATT and CDR2 SNEGSKA come from the germline V gene (reference sequence). The CDR3 is 12 amino acids. The sequencing here drew on PBMCs from the stem cell graft donor, taken from the stem cell graft. The chain employs TRBV20-1 and TRBJ2-3; D is unclear. This sequence was found in a human donor who donated a stem cell graft to a child with acute myeloid leukemia. This CDR3 is CSAPGLTDTQYF. CDR3 in DNA: TGCAGTGCCCCCGGGTTAACAGATACGCAGTATTTT.